This TCR beta chain was identified in a study of cytomegalovirus exposure and HLA in healthy donors. Study outcomes and limitations: According to a later analysis, most TCR beta chains associated with CMV appeared HLA-restricted. Another analysis was done later, and it associated 15,000 to 20,000 TCR beta sequences with HLA alleles at 0.05 false discovery rate.

In the case of this clone: Its antigen is currently unknown.

The PCR contained 60 Vbeta and 13 Jbeta primers. Profiling relied on immunoSEQ multiplex PCR, and the TCRdb table lists in-frame clones only, not all of them. The repertoire includes 80,000 to 95,000 clones, around four fifths of them detected once, and approximately 5.6% sits in the top ten. Germline CDR1 reads SGHTA; CDR2 reads FQGNSA. The CDR3 consists of 15 residues. Trimming took 7 bases from V and 3 from J; bases not matched to a gene: 9. This clonotype originated in a woman aged 18-29 years in good health and CMV-seropositive. The chain links TRBV7-2 to TRBJ2-3, with 8 bases aligning to TRBD2. The sample consisted of PBMCs. For the CDR3, the DNA is TGTGCCAGCACAACCCAAGGCGGGGGGACAGATACGCAGTATTTT. The encoded protein is CASTTQGGGTDTQYF.